Each of the 29 T cell receptor beta chains below was sequenced from the same sample in a study of blood T cell repertoires in COVID-19. Clones were read by immunoSEQ multiplex PCR, and TCRdb kept only the in-frame ones, dropping some. The sample records 300,000 to 350,000 clones, 88% being singletons. The sequencing input was peripheral blood. Every receptor here comes from a woman between 65 and 79 years old with COVID-19, enrolled during active disease.

The chain joins TRBV28 to TRBJ1-1; weak D call: TRBD1 (6 bases). Trimming pared 6 bases from V and 1 base from J, leaving 18 bases between. Germline assignment: CDR1 MDHEN and CDR2 SYDVKM. This CDR3 has 16 amino acids. CDR3 sequence reads: CASRLNPGQRNTEAFF. CDR3 nucleotides: TGTGCCAGCAGATTAAATCCGGGACAAAGGAACACTGAAGCTTTCTTT.

This rearrangement joins TRBV5-1 to TRBJ2-4, with a tentative D call TRBD1 (5 bases). Trimming left V 1 base short and J 4 bases short, with 24 bases between. There are 19 residues in the CDR3. Germline V CDR1 and CDR2: SGHRS, YFSETQ. CDR3 sequence: CASSLYPRDTKQEKNIQYF. Here the CDR3 DNA reads TGCGCCAGCAGCTTGTACCCGCGAGACACTAAACAGGAGAAAAACATTCAGTACTTC.

The chain has TRBV29-1 and TRBJ1-1; D call uncertain. Germline loops: CDR1 SQVTM, CDR2 ANQGSEA. This CDR3 is 11 amino acids long. Deletions cut 8 bases from V and 2 bases from J, with 9 bases between. CDR3 coding DNA: TGCAGCATACGGAGAAACACTGAAGCTTTCTTT. Translated: CSIRRNTEAFF.

The chain carries TRBV5-1 and TRBJ2-1; 8 bases match TRBD2. The CDR3 is made up of 14 amino acids. Germline trimming cut 7 bases from V and 2 bases from J; bases unmatched to any gene: 5. Germline V lookup: CDR1 SGHRS, CDR2 YFSETQ. The CDR3 coding sequence is TGCGCCAGCGCGCGGGGGGAAACCTACAATGAGCAGTTCTTC. Its protein product is CASARGETYNEQFF. The full variable domain, with the rest looked up from reference TRBV5-1 and TRBJ2-1, is KAGVTQTPRYLIKTRGQQVTLSCSPISGHRSVSWYQQTPGQGLQFLFEYFSETQRNKGNFPGRFSGRQFSNSRSEMNVSTLELGDSALYLCASARGETYNEQFFGPGTRLTVL.

This clone has just a few counts. V and J are TRBV5-1 and TRBJ2-1; 11 nucleotides line up with TRBD2. Germline V CDR1 and CDR2: SGHRS, YFSETQ. This CDR3 is built from 15 residues. The ends lost 4 bases at V and 7 bases at J; junction bases unmatched: 7. For the CDR3, the DNA is TGCGCCAGCAGCCAGGGACTAGCGGCGAGTAATGAGCAGTTCTTC. Residues: CASSQGLAASNEQFF.

The rearrangement links TRBV2 to TRBJ2-2, with 8 bases identical to TRBD2. J lost 4 bases, V lost 7 bases, and 5 bases had no gene match. The CDR3 loop spans 14 amino acids. Per germline, CDR1 SNHLY and CDR2 FYNNEI. The CDR3 DNA is TGTGCCAGCAACGGGGGGGCAGGCACCGGGGAGCTGTTTTTT. Amino acid sequence: CASNGGAGTGELFF.

This clone showed up just once. This chain uses TRBV5-1 with TRBJ1-4, with 8 positions matching TRBD1. V lost 4 bases to trimming and J lost 4 bases; unmatched junction nucleotides: 6. The CDR3 has 15 amino acids. Germline CDR1 and CDR2: SGHRS and YFSETQ. CDR3 sequence reads: CASSAGTGINEKLFF. Written as DNA, the CDR3 is TGCGCCAGCAGCGCCGGGACAGGAATTAATGAAAAACTGTTTTTT.

The chain has TRBV10-1 and TRBJ2-1; 10 bases map to TRBD2. Germline V gene data show CDR1 as WNHNN and CDR2 as SYGVQD (reference sequence). This CDR3 has 15 amino acids. The V gene end was trimmed by 5 bases and the J gene end by 4 bases; junction bases not matched to a gene: 5. The CDR3 DNA reads TGCGCCAGCAGTAAGGGACTAGCGCCTTACAATGAGCAGTTCTTC. Its translation is CASSKGLAPYNEQFF.

The CDR3: CASGLLGEQFF. The CDR3 DNA reads as TGTGCTAGTGGCTTACTCGGTGAGCAGTTCTTC. The rearrangement joins TRBV12-5 to TRBJ2-1; D gene uncertain. The CDR3 runs to 11 residues. V lost 6 bases and J 9 bases, leaving 9 bases between the germline ends. Germline V CDR1 and CDR2: LGHNT, FRNRAP.

This clone was counted only a few times. The V call is TRBV21-1, the J call TRBJ1-1; TRBD1 is the table's D call, not checked against the DNA. TRBV21-1 is a recognized pseudogene. This CDR3 has 15 residues. The CDR3 loop is CASSGPGQGNTEAFF. CDR3 DNA: TGTGCCAGCAGCGGACCGGGACAGGGGAACACTGAAGCTTTCTTT.

This chain's CDR3 is CASSFGRGGRMGTDTQYF. The DNA for the CDR3 is TGTGCCAGCAGCTTCGGGCGGGGGGGCAGGATGGGCACAGATACGCAGTATTTT. The J gene is TRBJ2-3, the V gene TRBV13; 9 nucleotides agree with TRBD2. CDR1 and CDR2 (germline): PRHDT, FYEKMQ (reference sequence). V trimming: 3 bases; J trimming: 1 base; junction bases outside the gene matches: 11. The CDR3 is 18 amino acids.

The rearrangement links TRBV30 to TRBJ1-5; TRBD1 might be the D (6 bases). The CDR3 loop spans 13 amino acids. The germline V gene has CDR1 GTSNPN and CDR2 SVGIG (reference sequence). V was clipped by 3 bases and J by 6 bases, with 12 bases between them. CDR3 DNA sequence: TGTGCCTGGAGCTTGGGGGCTTTTCAGCCCCAGCATTTT. This encodes CAWSLGAFQPQHF. Together with reference TRBV30 and TRBJ1-5, the CDR3 gives the full variable domain: SQTIHQWPATLVQPVGSPLSLECTVEGTSNPNLYWYRQAAGRGLQLLFYSVGIGQISSEVPQNLSASRPQDRQFILSSKKLLLSDSGFYLCAWSLGAFQPQHFGDGTRLSIL.

CDR3 sequence reads: CATSRADRAASNSPLHF. In DNA, the CDR3 is TGTGCCACCAGCAGAGCTGACAGGGCGGCGAGTAATTCACCCCTCCACTTT. The chain joins TRBV15 to TRBJ1-6, with 7 positions matching TRBD1. Germline CDR1 is LNHNV and CDR2 is YYDKDF (reference sequence). The CDR3 contains 17 residues. V was clipped by 1 base and J by 6 bases; unmatched bases: 9.

The table lists this clone with a count of one. V gene TRBV2 combines with J gene TRBJ1-2; no definite D call. The germline V gene encodes CDR1 SNHLY and CDR2 FYNNEI. Trimming pared 3 bases from V and 7 bases from J, leaving 9 bases between. The CDR3 is made up of 12 amino acids. The CDR3 coding sequence is TGTGCCAGCAGTGAGGGTGGAGTTGGCTACACCTTC. This encodes CASSEGGVGYTF.

A single count supports this clone. The V and J genes are TRBV6-4 and TRBJ2-3; 8 bases align to TRBD2. Germline V gene sequence: CDR1 MRHNA, CDR2 SNTAGT. CDR3 length equals 17 residues. With 6 bases clipped from V and 1 base from J, the junction kept 12 bases outside the gene matches. CDR3 region: CASSPGLAWGGTDTQYF. The CDR3 DNA sequence: TGTGCCAGCAGCCCTGGACTAGCTTGGGGGGGCACAGATACGCAGTATTTT.

This clone was recorded once. The V and J genes are TRBV7-2 and TRBJ2-6; the D gene is possibly TRBD2 (5 bases). Deletions cut 5 bases from V and 0 bases from J, with 14 bases between. Germline lookup yields CDR1 SGHTA and CDR2 FQGNSA. This CDR3 comprises 17 residues. The CDR3 spells CASSPLIGVSGANVLTF. The CDR3 nucleotides read TGTGCCAGCAGCCCGTTGATCGGGGTCTCTGGGGCCAACGTCCTGACTTTC.

This rearrangement joins TRBV5-1 to TRBJ2-7, with D hard to call. Germline V gene data show CDR1 as SGHRS and CDR2 as YFSETQ. This CDR3 comprises 12 residues. Trimming pared 2 bases from V and 3 bases from J, leaving 6 bases between. The CDR3 loop reads CASSLTDYEQYF. The CDR3, as DNA: TGCGCCAGCAGCTTAACAGACTACGAGCAGTACTTC.

The chain recombines TRBV7-9 with TRBJ2-1, with 9 bases lining up with TRBD2. Germline CDR1 reads SEHNR; CDR2 reads FQNEAQ (reference sequence). J gave up 4 bases and V 2 bases, and 6 bases lay outside the gene matches. The CDR3 is 16 residues long. CDR3 DNA sequence: TGTGCCAGCAGCTTATTCCCCCTAGCGGGGTACAATGAGCAGTTCTTC. The encoded protein is CASSLFPLAGYNEQFF.

The rearrangement links TRBV6-6 to TRBJ2-7; 9 bases are a match to TRBD1. Germline values: CDR1 MNHNY, CDR2 SVGAGI (reference sequence). V was pared by 6 bases and J by 5 bases, with 14 bases of the junction left unmatched. The CDR3 is 16 amino acids. Here the CDR3 reads CASSRRTGTGLHEQYF. Here the CDR3 DNA reads TGTGCCAGCAGCCGCCGAACCGGGACAGGGTTACACGAGCAGTACTTC.

This clone has a handful of counts. The V and J genes are TRBV6-6 and TRBJ2-1; no clear D. The length of the CDR3 is 14 residues. The V gene's germline CDR1 is MNHNY and CDR2 SVGAGI (reference sequence). The V end lost 6 bases, the J end lost 1 base, and 10 bases lay between the germline ends. CDR3: CASSLTLSYNEQFF. CDR3 nucleotides: TGTGCCAGCAGCCTGACTCTTTCCTACAATGAGCAGTTCTTC.

V usage is TRBV5-6 and J usage is TRBJ1-2, with 11 bases aligning to TRBD1. V shed 3 bases and J 8 bases; nucleotides not matched to a gene: 9. The V gene's germline CDR1 is SGHDT and CDR2 YYEEEE. The CDR3 consists of 15 residues. The CDR3 sequence: CASSSGTGGPNGYTF. The CDR3 nucleotides are TGTGCCAGCAGCTCCGGGACAGGGGGTCCAAACGGCTACACCTTC.

The V and J genes are TRBV11-3 and TRBJ2-4; D is perhaps TRBD1 (7 bases). CDR1 and CDR2 from the germline V gene are SGHNT and YENEEA. V lost 4 bases and J 8 bases, leaving 15 bases between the germline ends. CDR3 length: 14 amino acids. CDR3: CASSSRQGGDIQYF. The CDR3 DNA reads TGTGCCAGCAGCTCTAGACAGGGAGGAGACATTCAGTACTTC. The full variable domain, rest sourced from reference TRBV11-3 and TRBJ2-4, is EAGVVQSPRYKIIEKKQPVAFWCNPISGHNTLYWYLQNLGQGPELLIRYENEEAVDDSQLPKDRFSAERLKGVDSTLKIQPAELGDSAVYLCASSSRQGGDIQYFGAGTRLSVL.

This chain joins TRBV9 and TRBJ1-2; D is ambiguous. The CDR3 contains 15 residues. Trimming removed 3 bases from V and 5 bases from J, with 17 bases in between. Germline CDR1 reads SGDLS; CDR2 reads YYNGEE. The CDR3 here is CASSGLNSALYGYTF. CDR3 DNA sequence: TGTGCCAGCAGCGGTCTCAACAGTGCGCTATATGGCTACACCTTC. The variable domain in full, with the rest retrieved from reference TRBV9 and TRBJ1-2, is DSGVTQTPKHLITATGQRVTLRCSPRSGDLSVYWYQQSLDQGLQFLIQYYNGEERAKGNILERFSAQQFPDLHSELNLSSLELGDSALYFCASSGLNSALYGYTFGSGTRLTVV.

The rearrangement links TRBV4-3 to TRBJ2-6; D is perhaps TRBD2 (6 bases). This CDR3 comprises 14 residues. Germline CDR1 is LGHNA and CDR2 is YSLEER. V lost 2 bases to trimming and J lost 9 bases, with 11 bases between them. DNA for the CDR3: TGCGCCAGCAGCCAAATCGGGGGTGACAACGTCCTGACTTTC. It translates to CASSQIGGDNVLTF.

V is TRBV11-2 and J is TRBJ1-6; TRBD1 aligns across 8 bases. J gave up 4 bases and V 3 bases, and 2 bases lay outside the gene matches. The germline V gene has CDR1 SGHAT and CDR2 FQNNGV. The CDR3 runs to 15 residues. The CDR3, as DNA: TGTGCCAGCAGCTTGCGGACAGGGTATAATTCACCCCTCCACTTT. Translating it yields CASSLRTGYNSPLHF.

V and J are TRBV24-1 and TRBJ1-2, with 7 bases fitting TRBD1. Germline lookup yields CDR1 KGHDR and CDR2 SFDVKD. J was trimmed by 8 bases and V by 4 bases; bases with no gene match: 9. This CDR3 region has 14 residues. The CDR3 DNA sequence: TGTGCCACCAGTGACCCTAGGACAGGCTTAGGCTACACCTTC. Translation gives CATSDPRTGLGYTF.

The chain employs TRBV27 and TRBJ1-4, with D perhaps matching TRBD1 (6 bases). CDR1 MNHEY and CDR2 SMNVEV come from the germline V gene (reference sequence). CDR3 length: 14 residues. Between the trimmed V and J ends, which lost 3 bases and 8 bases, there was a span of 13 bases. The CDR3 region has the DNA TGTGCCAGCAGTTTCACAGGGATTGGGGAAAAACTGTTTTTT. It specifies CASSFTGIGEKLFF. The full variable domain, completed using reference TRBV27 and TRBJ1-4, is EAQVTQNPRYLITVTGKKLTVTCSQNMNHEYMSWYRQDPGLGLRQIYYSMNVEVTDKGDVPEGYKVSRKEKRNFPLILESPSPNQTSLYFCASSFTGIGEKLFFGSGTQLSVL.

This clone has only one observation. The rearrangement uses TRBV5-4 and TRBJ2-3; 8 bases line up with TRBD1. The CDR3 consists of 14 residues. The ends lost 1 base at V and 3 bases at J; junction bases unmatched: 1. Germline V CDR1 and CDR2: SGHNT, YYREEE (reference sequence). The CDR3 loop is CASSLRQGTDTQYF. The CDR3 DNA follows: TGTGCCAGCAGCTTGAGACAGGGGACAGATACGCAGTATTTT. The whole variable domain, filled in from reference TRBV5-4 and TRBJ2-3, reads ETGVTQSPTHLIKTRGQQVTLRCSSQSGHNTVSWYQQALGQGPQFIFQYYREEENGRGNFPPRFSGLQFPNYSSELNVNALELDDSALYLCASSLRQGTDTQYFGPGTRLTVL.

This chain links TRBV7-9 with TRBJ2-2, with 9 bases fitting TRBD1. Germline trimming cut 5 bases from V and 4 bases from J; bases unmatched to any gene: 8. The CDR3 extends over 16 amino acids. The germline gives CDR1 SEHNR, CDR2 FQNEAQ (reference sequence). CDR3 protein: CASSPQGAGGTGELFF. The DNA of the CDR3 is TGTGCCAGCAGCCCACAGGGGGCCGGGGGCACCGGGGAGCTGTTTTTT.